This record looks at one T cell receptor beta chain sequence and its context. Donors counted as nominally healthy when sampled, yet unrecorded immune exposures were likely. PCR was performed using 60 Vbeta and 13 Jbeta primers. Authors' methods: Some 9.9 million shared chains were among some 75 million unique TCR beta chains counted in a later analysis. Some clones are missing from TCRdb's copy, which holds only in-frame ones; the method was immunoSEQ multiplex PCR. Clonal size and the V and J genes are those of that table, whereas D and trimming came from the DNA. The sample lists 150,000 to 200,000 clones; approximately 85% were seen once. The sample belongs to a study of cytomegalovirus exposure and HLA in healthy donors. Study-level information: Of some 410 genotyped donors, about 80% grouped in the Caucasian-associated ancestry cluster.

The CDR3 loop spans 15 amino acids. Germline V gene lookup returns CDR1 LGHNA and CDR2 YSLEER. Trimming cost V 1 base and J 0 bases; bases outside gene matches: 3. The V call is TRBV4-3, the J call TRBJ2-7; 7 bases are shared with TRBD2. Sequencing was carried out using PBMCs. This sequence originates from a man younger than 30 in good health and CMV-seropositive. The CDR3 is CASSQGGEGSYEQYF. CDR3 nucleotide sequence: TGCGCCAGCAGCCAAGGGGGGGAGGGCTCCTACGAGCAGTACTTC.